These 8 T cell receptor beta chains originate from one sample sequenced in a study of CD8+CD57+ T cells in acquired aplastic anemia. Profiles of TCR beta VDJ and CDR3 were generated from a genomic DNA template. TCRdb analysed the reads with MiXCR anew, one entry per CDR3 protein. The table lists 400,000 to 450,000 distinct CDR3 sequences, 65% to 80% of them singletons, with 4% in the top ten. Sequencing used sorted CD4+, CD8+, or CD8+CD57+ T cells (not recorded which) from PBMCs. These receptors originate from a human donor in good health, serving as a control.

This clonotype was seen at least ten times. The rearrangement joins TRBV3-1 to TRBJ2-7; the D call may be TRBD1 or TRBD2 (5 bases each). The CDR3 contains 14 residues. V was cut by 1 base and J by 2 bases, with 9 bases left in between. Germline assignment: CDR1 LGHDT and CDR2 YNNKEL (reference sequence). CDR3 DNA sequence: TGTGCCAGCAGCCAAGTACGAGGGGCCTACGAGCAGTACTTC. This codes for CASSQVRGAYEQYF.

About this clonotype itself: A read error may produce the germline difference seen at one junction end. The V gene is TRBV7-2, the J gene TRBJ1-5, with D perhaps TRBD1 (5 bases). Germline V gene lookup returns CDR1 SGHTA and CDR2 FQGNSA. The CDR3 is 14 residues long. CDR3 nucleotides: TGTGCCAGCAGCACCAGGGACTCTAATAAGACCCAATATTTT. Its protein is CASSTRDSNKTQYF.

About this clonotype: This CDR3 is missing its conserved last phenylalanine or tryptophan, likely due to a read error. The limits of the CDR3 on the DNA are not certain, so only TCRdb's listed CDR3 is given. The V call is TRBV7-2, the J call TRBJ2-3; no check of the table's D call, TRBD1, against the DNA was made. Germline assignment: CDR1 SGHTA and CDR2 FQGNSA. The CDR3 spans 12 amino acids, including both terminal residues. CDR3 region: CASSPRTAQHFL.

The rearrangement joins TRBV9 to TRBJ1-6; tentative D call: TRBD1 (5 bases). CDR1 is SGDLS, CDR2 YYNGEE, per germline. The CDR3 is 15 residues long. The ends were cut back, 4 bases at V and 14 bases at J, with 22 bases in the middle. The CDR3 region is CASSLGGYRTGTLHF. The CDR3 nucleotides are TGTGCCAGCAGCCTCGGGGGGTACCGAACCGGGACCCTCCACTTT.

The rearrangement joins TRBV10-3 to TRBJ1-5, with D maybe TRBD1 (6 bases). The end of the DNA is better explained by TRBJ2-2, so the J call may be wrong. Germline V gene lookup returns CDR1 ENHRY and CDR2 SYGVKD. The CDR3 runs to 13 residues. The CDR3 sequence is CAIRDRETQNLFF. The CDR3, as DNA: TGTGCCATCAGGGACAGAGAGACTCAAAACCTGTTTTTT.

CDR3: CASSPGRVGATQYETQYF. The CDR3 nucleotides read TGTGCCAGCAGCCCAGGACGAGTTGGTGCGACCCAGTACGAGACCCAGTACTTC. The chain has TRBV7-3 and TRBJ2-5; D is unresolved. Germline loops: CDR1 SGHTA, CDR2 FQGTGA. Trimming took 5 bases from V and 5 from J, leaving 27 bases between them. The CDR3 is 18 amino acids.

The genes are TRBV5-1 and TRBJ1-6, with D possibly TRBD1 on 6 matching bases. The CDR3 is 15 amino acids. Germline values: CDR1 SGHRS, CDR2 YFSETQ. V lost 1 base, J lost 7 bases, and 12 bases lay in between. CDR3 region: CASSLKPGQNSPLHF. The CDR3 bases are TGCGCCAGCAGCTTGAAACCGGGACAAAATTCACCCCTCCACTTT.

This clonotype was observed once. This rearrangement joins TRBV7-2 to TRBJ1-1; possible D gene TRBD1, 5 bases. Between the trimmed V and J ends, which lost 6 bases and 11 bases, there was a span of 28 bases. The germline V gene encodes CDR1 SGHTA and CDR2 FQGNSA. There are 16 residues in the CDR3. CDR3 bases: TGTGCCAGCAGTATGGGACTGCTCAATGAGCAGTTTTTCGCTTTCTTT. Protein: CASSMGLLNEQFFAFF.